This TCR beta chain was identified during a study of blood T cell repertoires in COVID-19. CDR1 and CDR2 from the germline V gene are KGHSH and LQKENI. The CDR3 is 14 amino acids. The V end was cut by 2 bases, the J end by 0 bases, with 8 bases between. The authors' processing: Using reference gene primer amplification, nucleated cell counts were estimated. Some clones are missing from TCRdb's copy, which holds only in-frame ones; the method was immunoSEQ multiplex PCR. From that table come the V and J calls and clone size; the DNA was used to work out D and trimming. The table has 200,000 to 250,000 clones, 70% to 85% seen once.

Specimen: PBMCs or T cells enriched from blood (not recorded which). This receptor was obtained from a man aged 35 to 55 who had recovered from COVID-19. The V gene is TRBV18, the J gene TRBJ2-7, with D possibly being TRBD2 (6 bases). CDR3 region: CASSPAGTSYEQYF. CDR3 DNA sequence: TGTGCCAGCTCACCAGCGGGGACCTCCTACGAGCAGTACTTC.